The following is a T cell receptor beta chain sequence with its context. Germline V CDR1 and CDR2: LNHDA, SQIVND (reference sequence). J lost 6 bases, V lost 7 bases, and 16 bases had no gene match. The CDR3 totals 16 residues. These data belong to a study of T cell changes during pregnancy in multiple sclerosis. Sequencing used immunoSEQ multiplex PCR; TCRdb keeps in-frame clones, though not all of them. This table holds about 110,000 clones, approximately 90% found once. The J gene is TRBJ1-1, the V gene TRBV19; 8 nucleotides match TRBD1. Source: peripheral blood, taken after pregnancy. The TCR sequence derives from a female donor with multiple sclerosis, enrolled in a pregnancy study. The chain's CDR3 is CASTLIGNRGKSEAFF. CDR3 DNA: TGTGCCAGTACCCTGATAGGAAACAGGGGGAAATCTGAAGCTTTCTTT.